This T cell receptor (beta chain) emerged from a study of T-cell reconstitution after alpha-beta-depleted transplantation in children. Study conclusions and caveats: Once a year had passed after transplant, T-cell counts and diversity came mostly from newly produced T cells. Several hundred graft clones that had expanded were reportedly the source of alpha-beta T cells about two months after transplant. Some patients' high day-60 TCRbeta diversity was traced to surviving recipient T cells and thymic progenitors.

TCRbeta library construction was performed incorporating unique molecular identifiers. TCRdb reprocessed the PCR reads via MiXCR and lists one record per CDR3 protein. This repertoire shows under 300,000 distinct CDR3 sequences, roughly 12% found once; its top ten account for roughly a quarter. The CDR3 is 13 amino acids. Germline V CDR1 and CDR2: ENHRY, SYGVKD. Trimming cost V 10 bases and J 3 bases; bases outside gene matches: 6. This clonotype was seen many times. Its antigen is unidentified. The TCR originated in a male patient aged 2-9 years who had a stem cell transplant for chronic granulomatous disease, so the T cells may come from the graft donor. This specimen consisted of peripheral blood, obtained 180 days after TCRalphabeta/CD19-depleted stem cell transplant. The chain is built from TRBV10-3 and TRBJ1-2, with 9 positions matching TRBD1. The DNA of the CDR3 is TGTGCCAGCCAACAGGGGGCAGACTATGGCTACACCTTC. Its protein is CASQQGADYGYTF.